The 26 T cell receptor beta chains below come from one sample, sequenced in a study of response to subunit inactivated influenza vaccine. One entry per CDR3 protein results from TCRdb running MiXCR on the RT-PCR reads. The top ten clones hold about 7.4% of a sample with 600,000 to 850,000 distinct CDR3 sequences, 12% to 15% of them seen once. Sequencing used PBMCs from blood, obtained about 14 days before vaccination. The receptors originated from a man aged 50 or older who received an inactivated influenza vaccine.

This clonotype was seen a few times. J is TRBJ2-1 and V is TRBV15; unclear D gene. CDR1 and CDR2 from the germline V gene are LNHNV and YYDKDF (reference sequence). The CDR3 has 13 amino acids. V shed 5 bases and J shed 5 bases, with 10 bases lying between them. As DNA, the CDR3 is TGTGCCACCAGCCACGGAGCCAACAATGAGCAGTTCTTC. Translated, it gives CATSHGANNEQFF.

This clonotype was detected many times. This chain uses TRBV5-1 with TRBJ2-3; tentative D call: TRBD2 (6 bases). V was clipped by 4 bases and J by 0 bases, with 12 bases between them. CDR3 size: 15 residues. From germline, CDR1 is SGHRS and CDR2 YFSETQ. In DNA, the CDR3 is TGCGCCAGCAGCCCCCCCGGGGGAAGCACAGATACGCAGTATTTT. It yields the protein CASSPPGGSTDTQYF.

The chain joins TRBV19 to TRBJ2-1, with D perhaps TRBD2 (6 bases). Germline V lookup: CDR1 LNHDA, CDR2 SQIVND (reference sequence). Trimming removed 4 bases at V and 3 bases at J, with 13 bases between. The CDR3 runs to 15 residues. This chain's CDR3 is CASSRGGTFYNEQFF. The CDR3, as DNA: TGTGCCAGTAGTAGGGGCGGGACGTTCTACAATGAGCAGTTCTTC.

The table lists this clonotype with a few counts. The chain links TRBV14 to TRBJ2-5; D is unresolved. Per germline, CDR1 SGHDN and CDR2 FVKESK. The V end was cut by 4 bases, the J end by 7 bases, with 16 bases between. The CDR3 is made up of 14 amino acids. CDR3 in amino acids: CASSRGDPMGTQYF. DNA for the CDR3: TGTGCCAGCAGCCGAGGAGATCCCATGGGGACCCAGTACTTC. The full variable domain, rest sourced from reference TRBV14 and TRBJ2-5, is EAGVTQFPSHSVIEKGQTVTLRCDPISGHDNLYWYRRVMGKEIKFLLHFVKESKQDESGMPNNRFLAERTGGTYSTLKVQPAELEDSGVYFCASSRGDPMGTQYFGPGTRLLVL.

The genes are TRBV20-1 and TRBJ2-3; 8 bases match TRBD2. J lost 2 bases, V lost 3 bases, and 10 bases had no gene match. The germline V gene encodes CDR1 DFQATT and CDR2 SNEGSKA (reference sequence). The CDR3 length is 16 residues. The CDR3, as DNA: TGCAGTGCTAGCCGGCCATCGGGGGGGGACACAGATACGCAGTATTTT. It yields the protein CSASRPSGGDTDTQYF.

This clonotype was found a few times. V is TRBV5-1 and J is TRBJ2-7, with D possibly matching TRBD1 (5 bases). The V gene lost 0 bases and the J gene lost 3 bases, with 10 bases spanning the gap. The CDR3 covers 14 residues. The germline CDR1 and CDR2 sequences are SGHRS and YFSETQ. The CDR3 DNA reads as TGCGCCAGCAGCTTGGCGCCAGGGATCTACGAGCAGTACTTC. Its protein product is CASSLAPGIYEQYF.

The V call is TRBV29-1, the J call TRBJ2-7; TRBD2 might be the D (5 bases). The V and J ends lost 5 bases and 5 bases respectively, with 19 bases between them. Looked up from germline, CDR1 is SQVTM and CDR2 is ANQGSEA. This CDR3 contains 14 residues. In nucleotides, the CDR3 is TGCAGCGTTTGGGTAGCGAGAGGGCCTAACGAGCAGTACTTC. Amino acid sequence: CSVWVARGPNEQYF.

This chain joins TRBV12-3 or TRBV12-4 and TRBJ1-3; 7 bases match TRBD1. This CDR3 comprises 15 residues. With V trimmed by 2 bases and J by 4 bases, 5 bases remained unmatched. DNA of the CDR3: TGTGCCAGCAGTTTAACCCGGACAGGCGGAAACACCATATATTTT. It codes for CASSLTRTGGNTIYF.

This clonotype appeared many times. The J gene is TRBJ2-1, the V gene TRBV6-2 or TRBV6-3; D unclear. The length of the CDR3 is 16 residues. V was clipped by 6 bases and J by 0 bases, with 15 bases between them. CDR1 and CDR2 from the germline V gene are MNHEY and SVGEGT. In DNA form, the CDR3 reads TGTGCCAGCAGCTCGCCTGTTTGGAGCTCCTACAATGAGCAGTTCTTC. Translation: CASSSPVWSSYNEQFF.

This clonotype was seen more than once but under ten times. The J gene is TRBJ1-4, the V gene TRBV28, with a weak D call TRBD1 (5 bases). The V gene lost 3 bases and the J gene lost 7 bases, with 15 bases spanning the gap. CDR1 is MDHEN and CDR2 is SYDVKM in the germline V gene. This CDR3 is built from 15 residues. The CDR3 loop reads CASSFIGDWGEKLFF. The CDR3 DNA follows: TGTGCCAGCAGTTTCATCGGGGACTGGGGTGAAAAACTGTTTTTT.

The CDR3 region is CASSLGAETDTQYF. The DNA of the CDR3 is TGTGCCAGCAGCCTCGGGGCGGAGACAGATACGCAGTATTTT. This chain joins TRBV12-3 or TRBV12-4 and TRBJ2-3; the D gene could be TRBD1 or TRBD2 (5 bases each). The CDR3 runs to 14 residues. The V end lost 6 bases, the J end lost 3 bases, and 13 bases lay between the germline ends.

The chain carries TRBV11-2 and TRBJ2-3; TRBD2 aligns across 9 bases. Germline V gene sequence: CDR1 SGHAT, CDR2 FQNNGV. The J segment lost 3 bases and the V segment lost 4 bases, leaving 5 bases of the junction unmatched. The CDR3 covers 15 residues. This chain's CDR3 is CASSSRLADTDTQYF. The CDR3 DNA reads as TGTGCCAGCAGCTCCAGACTAGCGGATACAGATACGCAGTATTTT.

Points on this clonotype: Because it lacks the conserved phenylalanine or tryptophan at the end, this CDR3 is likely a read error. This sequence joins TRBV20-1 and TRBJ1-2, with TRBD1 matching over 8 bases. Germline values: CDR1 DFQATT, CDR2 SNEGSKA (reference sequence). Trimming at V came to 6 bases and at J to 5 bases, leaving 5 bases not matched to a gene. The CDR3 consists of 12 residues. The CDR3 is CSATDRAYGYTL. As DNA, the CDR3 is TGCAGTGCCACGGACAGGGCTTATGGCTACACCCTC.

This clonotype was recorded at least ten times. V and J are TRBV7-2 and TRBJ1-5; 9 bases align to TRBD1. This CDR3 comprises 15 residues. After removal of 1 base from V and 7 bases from J, the junction contained 5 bases not matched to a gene. Germline values: CDR1 SGHTA, CDR2 FQGNSA. The CDR3 DNA reads as TGTGCCAGCAGCTTAGTTGACAGGGGGGACCAGCCCCAGCATTTT. Its protein is CASSLVDRGDQPQHF. Filled out from reference TRBV7-2 and TRBJ1-5, the complete variable domain reads GAGVSQSPSNKVTEKGKDVELRCDPISGHTALYWYRQSLGQGLEFLIYFQGNSAPDKSGLPSDRFSAERTGGSVSTLTIQRTQQEDSAVYLCASSLVDRGDQPQHFGDGTRLSIL.

This rearrangement joins TRBV6-1 to TRBJ2-4; D tentatively reads TRBD1 or TRBD2 (7 bases each). V lost 7 bases and J lost 1, with 23 bases in between. This CDR3 spans 18 amino acids. Germline assignment: CDR1 MNHNS and CDR2 SASEGT. The DNA of the CDR3 is TGTGCCAGCACCATCAGGGGGGGCCGATCGTGGGCCAAAAACATTCAGTACTTC. Translation: CASTIRGGRSWAKNIQYF.

The chain uses TRBV4-3 and TRBJ2-6; TRBD1 matches at 9 bases. Germline CDR1 reads LGHNA; CDR2 reads YSLEER. Losses at the gene ends were 0 bases for V and 0 bases for J; bases not matched to a gene: 9. This CDR3 region has 20 residues. CDR3 sequence reads: CASSQDLSQGATSGANVLTF. DNA of the CDR3: TGCGCCAGCAGCCAAGATCTATCACAGGGGGCAACCTCTGGGGCCAACGTCCTGACTTTC.

The CDR3 reads CSTSLGRLNTEAFF. In nucleotides, the CDR3 is TGCAGCACAAGCCTGGGCAGGCTGAACACTGAAGCTTTCTTT. The chain carries TRBV29-1 and TRBJ1-1; no clear D gene. V was cut by 8 bases and J by 0 bases, with 16 bases left in between. Per germline, CDR1 SQVTM and CDR2 ANQGSEA. The CDR3 runs to 14 residues.

Ten or more counts support this clonotype. CDR3 DNA sequence: TGTGCCAGCAGCGCTGGGGGTTTGGGCACTGAAGCTTTCTTT. The encoded protein is CASSAGGLGTEAFF. The V gene is TRBV7-2, the J gene TRBJ1-1; the D gene is possibly TRBD1 (5 bases). CDR1 is SGHTA and CDR2 is FQGNSA in the germline V gene. The CDR3 extends over 14 amino acids. Trimming pared 5 bases from V and 4 bases from J, leaving 14 bases between. Supplemented by reference TRBV7-2 and TRBJ1-1, the full variable domain reads GAGVSQSPSNKVTEKGKDVELRCDPISGHTALYWYRQSLGQGLEFLIYFQGNSAPDKSGLPSDRFSAERTGGSVSTLTIQRTQQEDSAVYLCASSAGGLGTEAFFGQGTRLTVV.

The chain is built from TRBV12-3 or TRBV12-4 and TRBJ2-3; the match to TRBD2 covers 11 bases. The V segment lost 5 bases and the J segment 5 bases; nucleotides outside the gene matches: 9. The CDR3 consists of 16 residues. The CDR3 DNA sequence: TGTGCCAGCAGTGGCACCGGGACTAGCGGTGGAGATACGCAGTATTTT. Residues: CASSGTGTSGGDTQYF.

This clonotype was counted a few times. The chain employs TRBV5-1 and TRBJ1-1; perhaps TRBD1 as D (6 bases). CDR3 size: 14 residues. Trimming cost V 5 bases and J 4 bases, with 15 bases left between them. Germline V gives CDR1 SGHRS, CDR2 YFSETQ. CDR3 sequence reads: CASRTGTFSTEAFF. CDR3 DNA sequence: TGCGCCAGCAGGACCGGGACATTTAGCACTGAAGCTTTCTTT.

This clonotype has just a few counts. This chain connects TRBV7-2 to TRBJ2-1; D uncertain. This CDR3 region has 14 residues. The ends were cut back, 6 bases at V and 0 bases at J, with 9 bases in the middle. Germline V gene sequence: CDR1 SGHTA, CDR2 FQGNSA. CDR3 residues: CASRTSSSYNEQFF. Here the CDR3 DNA reads TGTGCCAGCAGAACCTCGAGCTCCTACAATGAGCAGTTCTTC.

This clonotype was seen many times. The chain combines TRBV6-2 or TRBV6-3 with TRBJ1-2; no definite D call. Germline V gene lookup returns CDR1 MNHEY and CDR2 SVGEGT. The CDR3 consists of 14 residues. Trimming took 10 bases from V and 5 from J, leaving 20 bases between them. CDR3 in DNA: TGTGCCACTACCTACTCGACGATGGGATATGGCTACACCTTC. Protein sequence: CATTYSTMGYGYTF.

This chain uses TRBV6-1 with TRBJ1-2, with TRBD1 as a possible D gene (6 bases). Germline values: CDR1 MNHNS, CDR2 SASEGT. This CDR3 is 14 amino acids long. V was clipped by 6 bases and J by 4 bases, with 15 bases between them. CDR3 DNA sequence: TGTGCCAGCAGGGGGGCACCGGATGCCTATGGCTACACCTTC. Residues: CASRGAPDAYGYTF.

This clonotype was observed many times. This chain joins TRBV12-3 or TRBV12-4 and TRBJ2-5; D might be TRBD2 (6 bases). The V end lost 6 bases, the J end lost 3 bases, and 11 bases lay between the germline ends. This CDR3 spans 13 amino acids. Written as DNA, the CDR3 is TGTGCCAGCAGCGCTTCGGGAGAAGAGACCCAGTACTTC. Translation: CASSASGEETQYF.

This clonotype showed up just a few times. The rearrangement joins TRBV5-1 to TRBJ1-1; 9 nucleotides line up with TRBD1. J was trimmed by 3 bases and V by 8 bases; bases with no gene match: 5. CDR1 is SGHRS, CDR2 YFSETQ, per germline. The CDR3 is 13 residues long. The CDR3 reads CASHDRGDTEAFF. Written as DNA, the CDR3 is TGCGCCAGTCACGACAGGGGGGACACTGAAGCTTTCTTT.

The table lists this clonotype with a few counts. The chain uses TRBV4-1 and TRBJ2-7; 10 nucleotides match TRBD1. The CDR3 loop spans 17 amino acids. Losses at the gene ends were 0 bases for V and 4 bases for J; bases not matched to a gene: 9. CDR1 and CDR2 from the germline V gene are MGHRA and YSYEKL. The CDR3 DNA follows: TGCGCCAGCAGCCAAGATCGCGCGACAGGGGGCTTTTACGAGCAGTACTTC. This gives the protein CASSQDRATGGFYEQYF.